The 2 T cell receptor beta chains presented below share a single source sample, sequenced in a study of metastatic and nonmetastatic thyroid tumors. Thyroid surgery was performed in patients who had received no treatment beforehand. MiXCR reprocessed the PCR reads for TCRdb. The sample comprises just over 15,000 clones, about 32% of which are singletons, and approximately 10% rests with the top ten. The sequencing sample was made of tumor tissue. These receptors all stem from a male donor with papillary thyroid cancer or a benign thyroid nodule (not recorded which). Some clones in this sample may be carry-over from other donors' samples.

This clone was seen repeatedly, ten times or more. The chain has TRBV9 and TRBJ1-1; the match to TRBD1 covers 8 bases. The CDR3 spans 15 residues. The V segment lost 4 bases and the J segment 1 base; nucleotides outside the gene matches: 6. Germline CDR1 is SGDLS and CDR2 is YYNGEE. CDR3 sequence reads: CASSITGGRNTEAFF. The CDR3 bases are TGTGCCAGCAGCATCACAGGGGGGAGGAACACTGAAGCTTTCTTT.

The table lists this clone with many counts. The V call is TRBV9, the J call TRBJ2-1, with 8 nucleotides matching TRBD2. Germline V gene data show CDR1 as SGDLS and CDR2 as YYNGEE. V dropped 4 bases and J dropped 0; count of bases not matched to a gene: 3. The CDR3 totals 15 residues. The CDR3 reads CASSPGGDSYNEQFF. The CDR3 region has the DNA TGTGCCAGCAGCCCCGGGGGGGACTCCTACAATGAGCAGTTCTTC.